This TCR beta chain came from a study of blood T cell repertoires in COVID-19 (TCRdb year 2020). Describing the broader study: Samples from collaborators originated in the United States, Italy and Spain and spanned both the acute and convalescent phases of COVID-19. The prospective study material was composed of cDNA or gDNA derived from T cells, B-cell-depleted T cells, or PBMCs. The dataset comprised deeply sampled blood TCRbeta repertoires from subjects exposed to, actively infected with, or recovered from COVID-19. A freely available public database, intended as a resource for researchers studying the immune response to SARS-CoV-2, is where the repertoires were released. The samples were drawn from two sources: the first 160 participants of the ongoing ImmuneRACE study, and 1,000 to 1,500 subjects contributed by 6 global collaborators. A de-identified subject ID, COVID-19 status, age in years and sex were almost always included in the sample metadata. Where available, HLA class I and class II types were taken from metadata supplied by the sample provider and were not determined by assay-based typing.

Taken from the germline V gene (reference sequence), the CDR1 and CDR2 loops are LNHDA and SQIVND. V and J lose 1 base and 2 bases, and a span of 9 bases separates them. The CDR3 starts with the cysteine, ends with the phenylalanine, and has 14 residues. Of all the DNA, just the CDR3 is kept, 42 bases in frame from base 1. In regard to this clone: The clone's antigen remains unknown. Base qualities are not at hand, and no much larger clone is one base apart.

TCRbeta CDR3 regions were amplified from genomic DNA using the immunoSEQ Assay, a bias-controlled multiplex PCR. As for how the authors treated the data: Nucleated cell counts per sample were estimated from amplification of reference gene primers within the assay. To quantify the absolute abundance of each unique TCRbeta CDR3 rearrangement, sequence reads were collapsed and filtered. For each sample, productive Simpson clonality was calculated as the square root of Simpson's diversity index across productive rearrangements. TCRdb limited this immuneACCESS table to in-frame rearrangements with V and J called. A share of clones is missing; checked studies link under half to unresolved V genes, and the rest is unexplained. For V, J and clone size, that table is used; D and trimming come from the DNA. The sample data list approximately 500,000 clones, and 70% to 90% of these were observed just once. Of the sample, under 4% falls within the top ten clones.

Collaborating institutions collected whole blood in K2EDTA tubes following their own protocols. For TCRbeta analysis, collaborators shipped samples as frozen whole blood, isolated PBMCs, or DNA extracted from either of those sample types. The investigation overall reported the following: Clinical and demographic metadata were provided uncurated, with the amount varying by source and participant.

The chain couples TRBV19 to TRBJ2-7, with TRBD2 perhaps the D gene, on 5 matching bases. Sequenced input: peripheral blood. The receptor comes from a human donor in a cohort sampled during active COVID-19. The CDR3 here reads CASSIGASTYEQYF. The nucleotide sequence is given as TGTGCCAGTAGTATAGGGGCTAGCACCTACGAGCAGTACTTC.